In its sample, the clone carrying this T cell receptor beta chain was seen a few times. Its antigen is as yet unknown. Losses at the gene ends were 3 bases for V and 2 bases for J; bases not matched to a gene: 16. The CDR3 has 19 amino acids. These data belong to a study of T-cell memory formation after mild COVID-19. Findings and limits, study-wide: That cross-reactive memory joined was suggested by some responding clones appearing in pre-infection memory.

Each CDR3 protein is one row after TCRdb ran MiXCR on the 5' RACE reads. In the table there are 450,000 to 650,000 distinct CDR3 sequences, 15% to 20% of which are singletons. The J gene is TRBJ1-5, the V gene TRBV12-3 or TRBV12-4; 7 bases match TRBD1. Sequenced sample: PBMCs or a T cell subset sorted from them (not recorded which). The sequence derives from an adult woman who had mild COVID-19 (a few samples of this study predate the infection). Cell type and time point are not known. The CDR3 DNA sequence: TGTGCCAGCAGTTTTTCTTTCGACAGGGATGAAATAGGCAATCAGCCCCAGCATTTT. Amino acid sequence: CASSFSFDRDEIGNQPQHF.